This T cell receptor (beta chain) was captured in a study of T-cell reconstitution after alpha-beta-depleted transplantation in children. To note about this clonotype: Its specificity is not known.

The germline V gene encodes CDR1 ENHRY and CDR2 SYGVKD. Trimming cost V 0 bases and J 8 bases, with 19 bases left between them. CDR3 length: 16 residues. Unique molecular identifiers were used to barcode this TCRbeta library. MiXCR was run by TCRdb on the PCR reads, yielding one entry per CDR3 protein. Of fewer than 35,000 distinct CDR3 sequences in the sample, roughly 6.3% were seen once. Study-wide results and limits: By one year post-transplant, T-cell counts and diversity largely arose from T cells that were newly produced. After transplant, high TCRbeta diversity at day 60 in some patients arose from surviving recipient T cells and thymic progenitors. Several hundred expanded graft clones reportedly gave rise to the alpha-beta T cells present about two months after transplant.

The input for sequencing was PBMCs, mostly from graft donor cells, taken 180 days after TCRalphabeta/CD19-depleted stem cell transplant. This sequence originates from a male patient aged 10 to 17 who had a stem cell transplant for acute myeloid leukemia, so the T cells may come from the graft donor. The chain is built from TRBV10-3 and TRBJ1-2; tentative D call: TRBD1 (6 bases). The CDR3 DNA sequence: TGTGCCATCAGTGAGTCGCAGTATAGGGGGGAATCCGGCTACACCTTC. This codes for CAISESQYRGESGYTF.